This T cell receptor beta chain was captured in a study of shared clonotypes between healthy human individuals. The data were produced by immunoSEQ multiplex PCR, yet TCRdb's version contains in-frame clones alone and is incomplete. The table records about 1,800,000 clones, roughly 95% of them present only once. The CDR3 contains 15 residues. The V gene's germline CDR1 is MGHRA and CDR2 YSYEKL. V shed 3 bases, J shed 6 bases, and the junction held 7 bases outside the gene matches. CD45RO negativity and positive selection for CCR7 defined naive CD8 cells, a population that excluded terminally differentiated effector memory CD45RA+ cells.

The sample consisted of naive CD8+ T cells sorted from blood. The chain uses TRBV4-1 and TRBJ1-4; 7 bases map to TRBD1. The receptor was derived from a man younger than 35 in good health. This CDR3 is CASSQIGTEDEKLFF. Written as DNA, the CDR3 is TGCGCCAGCAGCCAGATCGGGACAGAGGATGAAAAACTGTTTTTT.